One sample yielded the 4 T cell receptor beta chains listed below, sequenced in a study of graft-versus-host responses after intestinal transplantation. The method was immunoSEQ multiplex PCR; TCRdb's version includes in-frame clones alone and lacks a portion of them. This repertoire shows tens of thousands of clones, around 91% found once; its top ten account for roughly 0.1%. Their antigens remain unidentified. Sequenced material: unstimulated CD4+ T cells sorted from spleen or lymph node cells, taken before intestinal transplant. These receptors came from a human donor who received an intestinal transplant.

This chain connects TRBV21-1 to TRBJ1-2; the table's D call TRBD1 went unverified against the DNA. TRBV21-1 is termed a pseudogene. CDR3 length: 14 residues. The CDR3 protein is CASSKAATGRGYTF. CDR3 sequence (DNA): TGTGCCAGCAGCAAAGCAGCCACTGGCAGGGGCTACACCTTC.

For this clone: Different DNA sequences within this sample yield the same CDR3. V is TRBV7-2 and J is TRBJ1-6, with D perhaps matching TRBD1 (5 bases). Between the trimmed V and J ends, which lost 2 bases and 10 bases, there was a span of 18 bases. CDR3 size: 16 residues. The germline CDR1 and CDR2 sequences are SGHTA and FQGNSA. CDR3 sequence reads: CASSLRRAGSNSPLHF. The CDR3 DNA reads as TGTGCCAGCAGCTTACGTCGCGCAGGGTCTAACTCACCCCTCCACTTT.

As DNA, the CDR3 is TGTGCCAGCAAGGAGACAGAGAACACTGAAGCTTTCTTT. This gives the protein CASKETENTEAFF. This sequence joins TRBV6-1 and TRBJ1-1; D might be TRBD1 (5 bases). CDR3 size: 13 residues. Per germline, CDR1 MNHNS and CDR2 SASEGT. V lost 7 bases, J lost 1 base, and 10 bases lay in between.

The chain employs TRBV19 and TRBJ2-3, with 14 bases fitting TRBD2. The V and J ends lost 3 bases and 11 bases, in that order; junction bases with no gene match: 4. Germline V gene data show CDR1 as LNHDA and CDR2 as SQIVND (reference sequence). This CDR3 contains 14 residues. The CDR3 sequence is CASSILTSGGGQYF. For the CDR3, the DNA is TGTGCCAGTAGTATCCTGACTAGCGGGGGGGGGCAGTATTTT.